This TCR beta chain originates from a study of cytomegalovirus exposure and HLA in healthy donors. Germline-derived CDR1 and CDR2 are KGHSH and LQKENI. Trimming shortened V by 3 bases and J by 4 bases, and 12 bases separated the two germline ends. CDR3 length equals 14 residues. Primers: 60 Vbeta forward and 13 Jbeta reverse. Sequencing used immunoSEQ multiplex PCR; TCRdb keeps in-frame clones, though not all of them. This table has about 170,000 clones, about 79% appearing once. This chain links TRBV18 with TRBJ2-5; weak D call: TRBD2 (5 bases). This receptor was obtained from a female donor in good health and CMV-seronegative. The sequenced sample consisted of PBMCs. DNA of the CDR3: TGTGCCAGCTCACCCCGGGGTTTCCGAGAGACCCAGTACTTC. Residues: CASSPRGFRETQYF.